The present T cell receptor beta chain was sequenced within a study of monozygotic twins with inflammatory bowel disease. Overall study findings and caveats: Distinction of different T cell subtypes was not possible.

A remark on this clonotype: Its antigen remains unknown.

TCRdb re-called the 5' RACE reads; every CDR3 protein appears as one record, without DNA. This table holds under 350,000 distinct CDR3 sequences. CDR1 and CDR2 from the germline V gene are LGHNA and YSLEER. The CDR3 loop spans 16 amino acids. Specimen: blood. The receptor comes from a human donor with ulcerative colitis or Crohn's disease, or a healthy co-twin of an affected twin (not recorded which). The chain joins TRBV4-3 to TRBJ2-7. The CDR3 is CASSQEQGWSSYEQYF.